The T cell receptor (beta chain) under discussion was sequenced for a study of OX40 agonist ivuxolimab in advanced cancers. Study at large: Subjects had a mean age of about 60 years, with a range of roughly 20 to 79; more than 70% were male.

Whole-study results and caveats: Averaged across samples, CD8+ T cells carried more expanded clones than CD4+ did.

Details on this clone: The antigen is not known.

Per the germline V gene, CDR1 is SGHNT and CDR2 is YENEEA. CDR3 size: 13 residues. The J segment lost 4 bases and the V segment lost 5 bases, leaving 4 bases of the junction unmatched. Only in-frame clones appear in the TCRdb table, and some are missing; sequencing was by immunoSEQ multiplex PCR. The sample gives 90,000 or so clones, about 87% of which show up once; 4.5% to 5.5% is in the top ten. This chain joins TRBV11-3 and TRBJ1-1; 7 bases match TRBD1. This TCR derives from an adult with an advanced solid tumor such as melanoma, head and neck, liver or kidney cancer. The sample was CD4+ or CD8+ T cells sorted from blood, taken in a trial of the OX40 agonist ivuxolimab. The CDR3, as DNA: TGTGCCAGCAGCAATCAGGGGGGCACTGAAGCTTTCTTT. Encoded protein: CASSNQGGTEAFF.